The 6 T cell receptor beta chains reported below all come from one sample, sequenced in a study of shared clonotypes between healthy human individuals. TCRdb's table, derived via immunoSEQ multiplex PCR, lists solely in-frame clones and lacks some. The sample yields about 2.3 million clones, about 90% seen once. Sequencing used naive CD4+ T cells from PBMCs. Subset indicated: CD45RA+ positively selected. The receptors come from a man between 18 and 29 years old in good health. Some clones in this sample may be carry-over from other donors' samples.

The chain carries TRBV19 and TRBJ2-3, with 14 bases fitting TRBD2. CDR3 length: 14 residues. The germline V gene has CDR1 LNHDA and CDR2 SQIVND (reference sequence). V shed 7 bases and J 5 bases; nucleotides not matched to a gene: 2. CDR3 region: CASTGLAGGDTQYF. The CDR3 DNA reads TGTGCCAGTACCGGACTAGCGGGAGGAGATACGCAGTATTTT.

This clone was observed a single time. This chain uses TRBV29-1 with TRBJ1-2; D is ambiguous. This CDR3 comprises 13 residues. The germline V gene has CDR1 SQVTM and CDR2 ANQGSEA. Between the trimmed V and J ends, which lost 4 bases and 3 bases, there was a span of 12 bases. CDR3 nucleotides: TGCAGCGTTGGGGCCCGGAGGGACTATGGCTACACCTTC. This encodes CSVGARRDYGYTF.

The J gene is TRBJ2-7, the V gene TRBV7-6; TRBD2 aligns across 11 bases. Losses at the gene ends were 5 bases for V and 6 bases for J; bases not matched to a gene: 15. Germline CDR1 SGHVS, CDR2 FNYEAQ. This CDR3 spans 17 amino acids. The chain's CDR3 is CASSPVLAGGHYGEQYF. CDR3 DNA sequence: TGTGCCAGCAGCCCCGTCCTAGCGGGAGGTCACTACGGCGAGCAGTACTTC.

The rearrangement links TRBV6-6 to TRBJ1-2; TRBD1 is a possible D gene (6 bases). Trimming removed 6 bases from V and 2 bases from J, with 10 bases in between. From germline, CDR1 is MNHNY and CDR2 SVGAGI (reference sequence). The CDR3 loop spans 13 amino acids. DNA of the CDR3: TGTGCCAGCAGCCACAGGGAAAACTATGGCTACACCTTC. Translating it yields CASSHRENYGYTF.

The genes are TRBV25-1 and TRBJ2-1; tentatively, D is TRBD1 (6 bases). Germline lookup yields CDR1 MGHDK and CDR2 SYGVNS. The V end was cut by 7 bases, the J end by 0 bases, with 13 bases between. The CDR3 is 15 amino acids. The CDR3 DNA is TGTGCCAGCAATGCACAGGGAGCCTCCTACAATGAGCAGTTCTTC. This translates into CASNAQGASYNEQFF. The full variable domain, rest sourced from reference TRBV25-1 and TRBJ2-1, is EADIYQTPRYLVIGTGKKITLECSQTMGHDKMYWYQQDPGMELHLIHYSYGVNSTEKGDLSSESTVSRIRTEHFPLTLESARPSHTSQYLCASNAQGASYNEQFFGPGTRLTVL.

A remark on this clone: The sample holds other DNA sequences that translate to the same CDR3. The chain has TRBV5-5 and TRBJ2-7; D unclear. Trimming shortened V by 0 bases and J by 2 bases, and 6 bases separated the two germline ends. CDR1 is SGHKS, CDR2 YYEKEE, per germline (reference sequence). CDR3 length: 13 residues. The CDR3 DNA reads TGTGCCAGCAGCTTGGGGTCAGCCTACGAGCAGTACTTC. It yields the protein CASSLGSAYEQYF.